Each of the 31 T cell receptor beta chains below was sequenced from the same sample in a study of metastatic and nonmetastatic thyroid tumors. TCRdb reanalyzed the PCR reads via MiXCR. Among 32,000 or so clones listed, 15% to 20% were seen once. Thyroid surgery took place with no prior treatment in any patient. The sequenced sample consisted of blood. The source of these receptors is a male donor with papillary thyroid cancer or a benign thyroid nodule (not recorded which). Some clones in this sample may be carry-over from other donors' samples.

This clone was counted ten times or more. The J gene is TRBJ2-1, the V gene TRBV5-1; 13 bases align to TRBD2. The ends lost 0 bases at V and 10 bases at J; junction bases unmatched: 4. The CDR3 consists of 15 residues. Germline V gene data show CDR1 as SGHRS and CDR2 as YFSETQ. This CDR3 is CASSLVGLAGDEQFF. The DNA for the CDR3 is TGCGCCAGCAGCTTGGTAGGACTAGCGGGGGACGAGCAGTTCTTC.

The chain is built from TRBV28 and TRBJ2-1, with a weak D call TRBD2 (6 bases). Between the trimmed V and J ends, which lost 7 bases and 9 bases, there was a span of 19 bases. CDR1 MDHEN and CDR2 SYDVKM come from the germline V gene. The CDR3 consists of 14 residues. DNA of the CDR3: TGTGCCAGCACCACCTTCGGGGGAACCCGTGAGCAGTTCTTC. Protein: CASTTFGGTREQFF.

J is TRBJ2-1 and V is TRBV6-2 or TRBV6-3, with a tentative D call TRBD1 (5 bases). Germline V CDR1 and CDR2: MNHEY, SVGEGT. The V gene lost 7 bases and the J gene lost 7 bases, with 20 bases spanning the gap. CDR3 size: 15 residues. In DNA form, the CDR3 reads TGTGCCAGCATTGGCAGGGCTAAGGCGTGGAATGAGCAGTTCTTC. Residues: CASIGRAKAWNEQFF.

This sequence joins TRBV19 and TRBJ1-5, with D perhaps TRBD1 (5 bases). The ends were cut back, 8 bases at V and 1 base at J, with 12 bases in the middle. Germline V gene data show CDR1 as LNHDA and CDR2 as SQIVND (reference sequence). The CDR3 loop spans 14 amino acids. CDR3 sequence (DNA): TGTGCCAGTGGGCCGGGGGGAAGCAATCAGCCCCAGCATTTT. It specifies CASGPGGSNQPQHF.

This clone was counted between two and nine times. This clone may be a read error of a much larger clone one base away. The chain employs TRBV29-1 and TRBJ2-6, with 11 nucleotides matching TRBD1. Germline values: CDR1 SQVTM, CDR2 ANQGSEA. CDR3 length: 17 residues. CDR3 nucleotides: TGCATCGTTGGACAGGGGGCGCCCCGCTCTGGGGCCAACGTCCTGACTTTC. It specifies CIVGQGAPRSGANVLTF.

In its sample, this clone was seen many times. CDR3 sequence reads: CASSPGIQRNNEQFF. The DNA of the CDR3 is TGTGCCAGCTCACCTGGCATCCAGCGGAACAATGAGCAGTTCTTC. The V gene is TRBV18, the J gene TRBJ2-1, with TRBD2 as a possible D gene (5 bases). The V and J ends lost 3 bases and 5 bases respectively, with 14 bases between them. The CDR3 contains 15 residues. CDR1 and CDR2 from the germline V gene are KGHSH and LQKENI.

On this clone: This may arise from a read error, as a much more abundant clone is one base away. The rearrangement links TRBV29-1 to TRBJ2-3; weak D call: TRBD1 (5 bases). CDR1 and CDR2 from the germline V gene are SQVTM and ANQGSEA. CDR3 length equals 12 residues. The CDR3 sequence is CRVRQSTDTQYF. CDR3 sequence (DNA): TGCAGAGTTAGACAGAGCACAGATACGCAGTATTTT.

This clone occurred many times. The J gene is TRBJ1-5, the V gene TRBV2; 7 positions match TRBD1. CDR1 and CDR2 (germline): SNHLY, FYNNEI. The CDR3 has 15 amino acids. The V and J ends lost 6 bases and 0 bases, in that order; junction bases with no gene match: 5. The CDR3 region has the DNA TGTGCCAGCAGGCCAGGGGGTGTTAGCAATCAGCCCCAGCATTTT. This codes for CASRPGGVSNQPQHF.

This clone was observed a handful of times. The chain has TRBV28 and TRBJ1-5, with D hard to call. Deletions cut 5 bases from V and 5 bases from J, with 7 bases between. The germline V gene has CDR1 MDHEN and CDR2 SYDVKM. CDR3 length: 12 amino acids. CDR3 bases: TGTGCCAGCAGTCCCTTACATCAGCCCCAGCATTTT. Its translation is CASSPLHQPQHF.

Ten or more counts support this clone. V and J are TRBV5-1 and TRBJ1-2; TRBD1 is a possible D gene (6 bases). V dropped 4 bases and J dropped 1 base, with 11 bases sitting between them. CDR1 SGHRS and CDR2 YFSETQ come from the germline V gene. This CDR3 is built from 14 residues. Here the CDR3 reads CASSPDSYNYGYTF. CDR3 nucleotides: TGCGCCAGCAGCCCGGACAGCTATAACTATGGCTACACCTTC.

This clone was counted at least ten times. The V gene is TRBV6-1, the J gene TRBJ2-4; a weak D match, TRBD1 (6 bases). Germline V gene data show CDR1 as MNHNS and CDR2 as SASEGT. V lost 5 bases, J lost 2 bases, and 10 bases lay in between. The CDR3 is 14 amino acids. The CDR3 protein is CASSRTGTKNIQYF. CDR3 sequence (DNA): TGTGCCAGCAGTCGCACAGGGACCAAAAACATTCAGTACTTC.

This clone was recorded many times. The V call is TRBV7-8, the J call TRBJ2-6; 8 bases match TRBD1. The germline V gene has CDR1 SGHVS and CDR2 FQNEAQ. This CDR3 has 17 residues. The V gene end was trimmed by 5 bases and the J gene end by 1 base; junction bases not matched to a gene: 7. The CDR3 coding sequence is TGTGCCAGCAGCCACTTCCAGGGGGCTTCTGGGGCCAACGTCCTGACTTTC. Residues: CASSHFQGASGANVLTF.

Relative to its sample, this clone is medium-sized. J is TRBJ1-6 and V is TRBV27, with D unclear. Germline V gives CDR1 MNHEY, CDR2 SMNVEV (reference sequence). V dropped 2 bases and J dropped 7 bases, with 15 bases sitting between them. The CDR3 extends over 16 amino acids. This CDR3 reads CASSLRADGLNSPLHF. In DNA form, the CDR3 reads TGTGCCAGCAGTTTAAGGGCGGACGGACTCAATTCACCCCTCCACTTT.

In its sample, this clone was seen a few times. The chain uses TRBV28 and TRBJ2-1; TRBD2 aligns across 14 bases. Germline CDR1 and CDR2: MDHEN and SYDVKM. This CDR3 has 17 residues. V gave up 7 bases and J gave up 0 bases; unmatched junction bases: 5. Written as DNA, the CDR3 is TGTGCCAGCACCCATGGGACTAGCGGGAGCTCCTACAATGAGCAGTTCTTC. It encodes CASTHGTSGSSYNEQFF.

The sample holds many counts of this clone. In the same sample, other DNA sequences code for this CDR3. This sequence joins TRBV6-2 or TRBV6-3 and TRBJ2-5; the match to TRBD1 covers 8 bases. The CDR3 has 14 amino acids. V was pared by 2 bases and J by 5 bases, with 4 bases of the junction left unmatched. In germline, CDR1 is MNHEY, CDR2 SVGEGT. CDR3: CASSYIRGRETQYF. CDR3 nucleotide sequence: TGTGCCAGCAGTTACATCAGGGGGCGGGAGACCCAGTACTTC.

This clone has ten or more counts. The CDR3 region is CASSLDSVATSRGEDTQYF. CDR3 in DNA: TGTGCCAGCAGTTTAGACTCCGTCGCGACTAGTAGGGGTGAAGATACGCAGTATTTT. The chain combines TRBV27 with TRBJ2-3, with D perhaps TRBD2 (6 bases). Germline V gives CDR1 MNHEY, CDR2 SMNVEV (reference sequence). CDR3 size: 19 residues. Trimming stripped 2 bases from V and 5 bases from J, with 26 bases between.

In this sample, this clone turned up many times. The chain employs TRBV6-2 or TRBV6-3 and TRBJ1-1; unclear D gene. The CDR3 has 13 amino acids. Germline V CDR1 and CDR2: MNHEY, SVGEGT. The ends were cut back, 4 bases at V and 1 base at J, with 7 bases in the middle. The CDR3 DNA reads as TGTGCCAGCAGTTTCGGCCGGAACACTGAAGCTTTCTTT. Protein: CASSFGRNTEAFF.

This clone appeared many times. This rearrangement joins TRBV5-1 to TRBJ2-2, with 7 bases lining up with TRBD1. Germline V gives CDR1 SGHRS, CDR2 YFSETQ. The CDR3 totals 17 residues. The trim removed 1 base at V and 0 bases at J, leaving 6 bases unmatched. CDR3 in DNA: TGCGCCAGCAGCTTGTCTTCCCAGGGGGCGAACACCGGGGAGCTGTTTTTT. It codes for CASSLSSQGANTGELFF.

This clone was recorded a few times. V and J are TRBV2 and TRBJ2-5; no firm D call. V gave up 9 bases and J gave up 5 bases, with 10 bases separating them. Looked up from germline, CDR1 is SNHLY and CDR2 is FYNNEI. This CDR3 spans 11 amino acids. Here the CDR3 DNA reads TGTGCCAGAACGGTTCTCGAGACCCAGTACTTC. Encoded protein: CARTVLETQYF.

This clone was observed a few times. The chain combines TRBV6-1 with TRBJ1-2; TRBD1 might be the D (6 bases). Germline loops: CDR1 MNHNS, CDR2 SASEGT. V shed 1 base and J shed 8 bases, with 17 bases lying between them. The CDR3 contains 15 residues. CDR3 sequence reads: CASSEDHRVPKGYTF. CDR3 DNA: TGTGCCAGCAGTGAAGACCACAGGGTGCCGAAGGGCTACACCTTC.

This chain joins TRBV6-1 and TRBJ1-5, with a weak D call TRBD1 (5 bases). The CDR3 is 15 amino acids. Deletions cut 6 bases from V and 8 bases from J, with 20 bases between. Germline CDR1 is MNHNS and CDR2 is SASEGT. The CDR3 region is CASSMDGRGGKPQHF. CDR3 nucleotide sequence: TGTGCCAGCAGCATGGACGGCCGCGGGGGAAAGCCCCAGCATTTT.

The chain combines TRBV20-1 with TRBJ2-7; 9 bases align to TRBD2. The CDR3 loop spans 15 amino acids. V shed 0 bases, J shed 0 bases, and the junction held 3 bases outside the gene matches. Germline V CDR1 and CDR2: DFQATT, SNEGSKA (reference sequence). The CDR3 DNA reads TGCAGTGCTAGAGAGGGTAGCGGGAGCTCCTACGAGCAGTACTTC. The encoded protein is CSAREGSGSSYEQYF.

This clone has more than one count but fewer than ten. Other DNA sequences in this specimen translate into the identical CDR3. V and J are TRBV28 and TRBJ1-2; 8 bases line up with TRBD1. Germline CDR1 and CDR2: MDHEN and SYDVKM. With 3 bases clipped from V and 4 bases from J, the junction kept 7 bases outside the gene matches. This CDR3 has 15 residues. The CDR3 DNA is TGTGCCAGCAGTTTCCCAACAGGGGGAGGCTATGGCTACACCTTC. Its protein product is CASSFPTGGGYGYTF.

The V call is TRBV6-1, the J call TRBJ2-2; 8 bases agree with TRBD2. The CDR3 spans 15 residues. The V gene end was trimmed by 5 bases and the J gene end by 3 bases; junction bases not matched to a gene: 5. The germline CDR1 and CDR2 sequences are MNHNS and SASEGT. The CDR3 DNA reads as TGTGCCAGCAGTCGGGCGGGAGGAGACACCGGGGAGCTGTTTTTT. Protein sequence: CASSRAGGDTGELFF.

This clone was counted a few times. A much larger clone lies one base from this, so it may be a read error. The same CDR3 arises from other DNA sequences in this sample as well. The V gene is TRBV4-1, the J gene TRBJ1-1; TRBD1 matches at 9 bases. Trimming at V came to 0 bases and at J to 0 bases, leaving 8 bases not matched to a gene. From germline, CDR1 is MGHRA and CDR2 YSYEKL. CDR3 length: 18 amino acids. Here the CDR3 DNA reads TGCGCCAGCAGCCAAGATCGGTCGACAGGGGGGCTGAACACTGAAGCTTTCTTT. This encodes CASSQDRSTGGLNTEAFF.

This clone turned up a few times. J is TRBJ2-7 and V is TRBV27, with D perhaps matching TRBD2 (6 bases). Trimming pared 5 bases from V and 4 bases from J, leaving 21 bases between. This CDR3 is 16 amino acids long. Germline-derived CDR1 and CDR2 are MNHEY and SMNVEV (reference sequence). For the CDR3, the DNA is TGTGCCAGCAGTACATACCTTAGCGGAGACGGGTACGAGCAGTACTTC. Translated: CASSTYLSGDGYEQYF.

This clone was observed many times. The J gene is TRBJ2-5, the V gene TRBV19, with D possibly matching TRBD2 (5 bases). V lost 3 bases and J lost 2, with 7 bases in between. CDR1 is LNHDA, CDR2 SQIVND, per germline (reference sequence). The CDR3 is made up of 13 amino acids. CDR3 region: CASSMPGQETQYF. The CDR3 DNA follows: TGTGCCAGTAGTATGCCGGGGCAAGAGACCCAGTACTTC.

This clone was detected ten times or more. The J gene is TRBJ1-6, the V gene TRBV18; 8 bases agree with TRBD1. From germline, CDR1 is KGHSH and CDR2 LQKENI. The CDR3 consists of 18 residues. The V gene end was trimmed by 5 bases and the J gene end by 5 bases; junction bases not matched to a gene: 14. The CDR3 sequence: CASSERDRPNYHNSPLHF. In DNA, the CDR3 is TGTGCCAGCTCAGAAAGGGACAGGCCAAATTACCATAATTCACCCCTCCACTTT. The whole variable domain, remainder taken from reference TRBV18 and TRBJ1-6, is NAGVMQNPRHLVRRRGQEARLRCSPMKGHSHVYWYRQLPEEGLKFMVYLQKENIIDESGMPKERFSAEFPKEGPSILRIQQVVRGDSAAYFCASSERDRPNYHNSPLHFGNGTRLTVT.

In the case of this clone: One junction end disagrees with the germline gene, perhaps due to a read error. The chain links TRBV6-1 to TRBJ2-5; D is possibly TRBD2 (5 bases). CDR1 and CDR2 (germline): MNHNS, SASEGT. The CDR3 spans 13 residues. CDR3: CASSAGCMESQYF. The CDR3 DNA reads TGTGCCAGCAGTGCGGGGTGCATGGAGAGCCAGTACTTC.

This clone showed up just a few times. This sequence joins TRBV6-2 or TRBV6-3 and TRBJ1-1; D gene ambiguous. The V end was cut by 6 bases, the J end by 1 base, with 15 bases between. Looked up from germline, CDR1 is MNHEY and CDR2 is SVGEGT. The CDR3 extends over 15 amino acids. The CDR3 protein is CASSEPESGNTEAFF. The CDR3, as DNA: TGTGCCAGCAGCGAGCCCGAGTCGGGGAACACTGAAGCTTTCTTT.

This clone was detected many times. Given the absence of the conserved phenylalanine or tryptophan at the CDR3 end, a read error is likely. The rearrangement uses TRBV28 and TRBJ1-2; TRBD1 might be the D (6 bases). The CDR3 sequence is 13 residues long. Germline loops: CDR1 MDHEN, CDR2 SYDVKM. Trimming removed 3 bases from V and 4 bases from J, with 9 bases in between. CDR3 sequence (DNA): TGTGCCAGCAGTTTGGGGGCAGCCTATGGCTACACCCTC. Translating it yields CASSLGAAYGYTL.